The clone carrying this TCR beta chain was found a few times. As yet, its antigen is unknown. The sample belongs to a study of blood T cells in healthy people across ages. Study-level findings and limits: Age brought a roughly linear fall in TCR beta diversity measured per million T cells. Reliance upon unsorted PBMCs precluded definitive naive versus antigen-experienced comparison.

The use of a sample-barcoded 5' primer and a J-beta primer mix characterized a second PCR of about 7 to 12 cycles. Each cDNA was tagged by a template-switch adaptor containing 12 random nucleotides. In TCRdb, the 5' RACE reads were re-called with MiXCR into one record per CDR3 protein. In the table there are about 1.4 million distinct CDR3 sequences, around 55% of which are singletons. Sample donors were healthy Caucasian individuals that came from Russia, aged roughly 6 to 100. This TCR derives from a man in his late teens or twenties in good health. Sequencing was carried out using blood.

CDR3: CSVDRPEISSYEQYF. DNA of the CDR3: TGCAGCGTTGACCGACCAGAGATAAGCTCCTACGAGCAGTACTTC. The chain is built from TRBV29-1 and TRBJ2-7; the D is unclear. V was shortened by 3 bases and J by 0 bases, with 15 bases between the two germline ends. CDR3 length equals 15 residues. Germline V lookup: CDR1 SQVTM, CDR2 ANQGSEA.